The 29 T cell receptor beta chains below all came from one sample that was sequenced in a study of Ad26.COV2.S vaccination and SARS-CoV-2 variants. The data were produced by immunoSEQ multiplex PCR, yet TCRdb's version contains in-frame clones alone and is incomplete. The table has roughly 400,000 clones, around 91% seen once. The sample's treatment: some 20 received Ad26.COV2.S at low or high dose, single or two shots; about 5 received placebo; per-sample allocation not given. Samples came from day 63 after the first vaccine or placebo injection. The sample in question was peripheral blood, obtained in a trial of Ad26.COV2.S vaccine versus placebo. The receptors originated from a person between 18 and 60 years old who received the Ad26.COV2.S COVID-19 vaccine or a placebo.

The chain joins TRBV28 to TRBJ2-3; 12 nucleotides match TRBD2. The CDR3 covers 15 residues. CDR1 is MDHEN and CDR2 is SYDVKM in the germline V gene. V lost 6 bases, J lost 5 bases, and 6 bases stayed unmatched. CDR3 sequence: CASRTSGRGLDTQYF. The DNA for the CDR3 is TGTGCCAGCAGGACTAGCGGGAGAGGTTTAGATACGCAGTATTTT.

The genes are TRBV12-5 and TRBJ1-1; no reliable D call. Trimming removed 5 bases from V and 3 bases from J, with 13 bases in between. The CDR3 covers 14 residues. CDR1 LGHNT and CDR2 FRNRAP come from the germline V gene. CDR3 DNA: TGTGCTAGTGGTGCATGGGGAAGCCACACTGAAGCTTTCTTT. Translating gives CASGAWGSHTEAFF.

The rearrangement joins TRBV28 to TRBJ2-1, with 8 bases identical to TRBD1. V was pared by 6 bases and J by 6 bases, with 4 bases of the junction left unmatched. The V gene's germline CDR1 is MDHEN and CDR2 SYDVKM. The CDR3 sequence is 13 residues long. The CDR3 DNA is TGTGCCAGCAGAGACAGGGGATCCAATGAGCAGTTCTTC. As protein: CASRDRGSNEQFF.

The genes are TRBV4-1 and TRBJ1-5; 9 nucleotides align to TRBD1. This CDR3 spans 17 amino acids. V trimming: 0 bases; J trimming: 0 bases; junction bases outside the gene matches: 3. CDR1 and CDR2 from the germline V gene are MGHRA and YSYEKL. CDR3 sequence: CASSQEGTGYSNQPQHF. The CDR3 DNA sequence: TGCGCCAGCAGCCAAGAAGGGACAGGGTATAGCAATCAGCCCCAGCATTTT.

In nucleotides, the CDR3 is TGTGCCAGCAGCTTAGCCCGTAGGGATGAGCAGTACTTC. Amino acids: CASSLARRDEQYF. The chain joins TRBV7-3 to TRBJ2-7; D gene unclear. The CDR3 has 13 residues. Germline V CDR1 and CDR2: SGHTA, FQGTGA. With 2 bases removed from V and 7 bases from J, the gap between germline ends came to 12 bases. Together with reference TRBV7-3 and TRBJ2-7, the CDR3 gives the full variable domain: GAGVSQTPSNKVTEKGKYVELRCDPISGHTALYWYRQSLGQGPEFLIYFQGTGAADDSGLPNDRFFAVRPEGSVSTLKIQRTERGDSAVYLCASSLARRDEQYFGPGTRLTVT.

The chain recombines TRBV28 with TRBJ1-3; D is ambiguous. This CDR3 contains 15 residues. Per the germline V gene, CDR1 is MDHEN and CDR2 is SYDVKM. Trimming removed 3 bases from V and 6 bases from J, with 15 bases in between. The CDR3 loop reads CASSFESKPVNTIYF. Written as DNA, the CDR3 is TGTGCCAGCAGTTTCGAGTCGAAGCCCGTAAACACCATATATTTT.

J is TRBJ2-7 and V is TRBV10-3, with 7 bases identical to TRBD2. This CDR3 spans 13 amino acids. Trimming at V came to 9 bases and at J to 2 bases, leaving 7 bases not matched to a gene. CDR1 ENHRY and CDR2 SYGVKD come from the germline V gene. CDR3 loop: CAIARETTYEQYF. In nucleotides, the CDR3 is TGTGCCATTGCGCGGGAGACAACCTACGAGCAGTACTTC.

The chain couples TRBV29-1 to TRBJ2-1, with 11 bases matching TRBD2. Looked up from germline, CDR1 is SQVTM and CDR2 is ANQGSEA. Germline trimming cut 3 bases from V and 10 bases from J; bases unmatched to any gene: 8. CDR3 size: 14 residues. The CDR3 loop reads CSVDLLAGGLEQFF. In nucleotides, the CDR3 is TGCAGCGTTGATCTGCTAGCGGGAGGACTCGAGCAGTTCTTC.

CDR3 DNA: TGTGCCAGCAGGAAGACCGGGACAGGGTACACAGATACGCAGTATTTT. Its translation is CASRKTGTGYTDTQYF. The chain recombines TRBV27 with TRBJ2-3; 9 bases fit TRBD1. V was clipped by 6 bases and J by 2 bases; unmatched bases: 9. Germline loops: CDR1 MNHEY, CDR2 SMNVEV (reference sequence). The CDR3 contains 16 residues.

The rearrangement uses TRBV7-2 and TRBJ2-7, with 10 bases that match TRBD1. Germline trimming cut 5 bases from V and 5 bases from J; bases unmatched to any gene: 6. Germline CDR1 is SGHTA and CDR2 is FQGNSA. The CDR3 contains 14 residues. Here the CDR3 DNA reads TGTGCCAGCAGCCTGGGACAGGGGACCCACGAGCAGTACTTC. This gives the protein CASSLGQGTHEQYF.

The genes are TRBV12-3 or TRBV12-4 and TRBJ1-1, with D possibly TRBD1 on 5 matching bases. The CDR3 is 13 residues long. The V gene lost 6 bases and the J gene lost 6 bases, with 14 bases spanning the gap. CDR3 loop: CASRLDITPEAFF. The DNA for the CDR3 is TGTGCCAGCAGACTGGACATAACCCCTGAAGCTTTCTTT.

The chain couples TRBV7-9 to TRBJ2-7; 9 nucleotides agree with TRBD2. This CDR3 has 14 amino acids. Unmatched junction bases numbered 7, after V lost 4 bases and J lost 6 bases. The germline V gene encodes CDR1 SEHNR and CDR2 FQNEAQ (reference sequence). This CDR3 reads CASSYAREGSEQYF. The CDR3 nucleotides are TGTGCCAGCAGCTACGCGCGGGAGGGTAGCGAGCAGTACTTC. Together with reference TRBV7-9 and TRBJ2-7, the CDR3 gives the full variable domain: DTGVSQNPRHKITKRGQNVTFRCDPISEHNRLYWYRQTLGQGPEFLTYFQNEAQLEKSRLLSDRFSAERPKGSFSTLEIQRTEQGDSAMYLCASSYAREGSEQYFGPGTRLTVT.

The chain couples TRBV7-6 to TRBJ1-2; 7 bases map to TRBD1. The V segment lost 5 bases and the J segment 2 bases; nucleotides outside the gene matches: 11. Germline V CDR1 and CDR2: SGHVS, FNYEAQ. This CDR3 comprises 16 residues. The CDR3 loop reads CASSQGKGAANYGYTF. For the CDR3, the DNA is TGTGCCAGCAGCCAAGGGAAGGGGGCGGCAAACTATGGCTACACCTTC.

This chain links TRBV6-2 or TRBV6-3 with TRBJ2-1; D may be TRBD1 (6 bases). V was shortened by 3 bases and J by 4 bases, with 16 bases between the two germline ends. The CDR3 totals 16 residues. In germline, CDR1 is MNHEY, CDR2 SVGEGT. CDR3 sequence: CASSYWDSRGYNEQFF. The DNA of the CDR3 is TGTGCCAGCAGTTATTGGGATAGCAGGGGATACAATGAGCAGTTCTTC.

The chain combines TRBV4-1 with TRBJ2-7; no definite D call. Germline CDR1 and CDR2: MGHRA and YSYEKL. The CDR3 sequence is 17 residues long. V was pared by 1 base and J by 8 bases, with 24 bases between. The CDR3 DNA reads TGCGCCAGCAGCCAAGGTGGTAGAGGCGGAAACCTACGTCAGCAGTACTTC. It yields the protein CASSQGGRGGNLRQQYF.

V usage is TRBV12-5 and J usage is TRBJ2-1, with 10 nucleotides matching TRBD2. Germline CDR1 LGHNT, CDR2 FRNRAP. The V gene end was trimmed by 2 bases and the J gene end by 4 bases; junction bases not matched to a gene: 17. The CDR3 has 20 amino acids. The DNA for the CDR3 is TGTGCTAGTGGTTTGATCCGGGGGCAAAAACTAGCGGGATTTTACAATGAGCAGTTCTTC. Protein: CASGLIRGQKLAGFYNEQFF.

The chain is built from TRBV28 and TRBJ1-2; a weak D match, TRBD1 (6 bases). Germline-derived CDR1 and CDR2 are MDHEN and SYDVKM. V lost 6 bases and J 8 bases, leaving 19 bases between the germline ends. This CDR3 region has 14 residues. The CDR3 bases are TGTGCCAGCAGGAAACAGGGAGGGCCTGGAGGCTACACCTTC. Its protein is CASRKQGGPGGYTF.

The V call is TRBV27, the J call TRBJ2-7; D call uncertain. Germline V gives CDR1 MNHEY, CDR2 SMNVEV (reference sequence). CDR3 size: 14 residues. V was cut by 5 bases and J by 6 bases, with 17 bases left in between. CDR3 nucleotide sequence: TGTGCCAGCAGTGTTGGTACGGTAGGGTCCGAGCAGTACTTC. It yields the protein CASSVGTVGSEQYF.

The chain employs TRBV28 and TRBJ2-1; no clear D gene. Looked up from germline, CDR1 is MDHEN and CDR2 is SYDVKM. Trimming removed 2 bases at V and 9 bases at J, with 5 bases between. The CDR3 runs 11 residues. The CDR3 loop is CASSLSTEQFF. CDR3 nucleotide sequence: TGTGCCAGCAGTTTAAGCACTGAGCAGTTCTTC. Variable domain in full (rest from reference TRBV28 and TRBJ2-1): DVKVTQSSRYLVKRTGEKVFLECVQDMDHENMFWYRQDPGLGLRLIYFSYDVKMKEKGDIPEGYSVSREKKERFSLILESASTNQTSMYLCASSLSTEQFFGPGTRLTVL.

This sequence joins TRBV5-1 and TRBJ2-4, with 7 bases matching TRBD2. Per the germline V gene, CDR1 is SGHRS and CDR2 is YFSETQ. V lost 4 bases and J lost 7; bases outside the gene matches: 20. The CDR3 contains 18 residues. CDR3 in DNA: TGCGCCAGCAGCCCTGGCGTTATAGCGGGCACCCCTGGGAACATTCAGTACTTC. Translation: CASSPGVIAGTPGNIQYF.

The rearrangement joins TRBV28 to TRBJ2-2; no clear D gene. CDR1 is MDHEN and CDR2 is SYDVKM in the germline V gene. The CDR3 covers 13 residues. The ends were cut back, 8 bases at V and 0 bases at J, with 7 bases in the middle. The CDR3 DNA follows: TGTGCCAGCCGGGCCACGAACACCGGGGAGCTGTTTTTT. Encoded protein: CASRATNTGELFF.

The J gene is TRBJ2-3, the V gene TRBV20-1; tentatively, D is TRBD2 (5 bases). V lost 2 bases and J lost 6, with 6 bases in between. Germline-derived CDR1 and CDR2 are DFQATT and SNEGSKA (reference sequence). The CDR3 covers 11 residues. Here the CDR3 DNA reads TGCAGTGCTAGATGGGAGGATACGCAGTATTTT. Its translation is CSARWEDTQYF.

The chain recombines TRBV10-3 with TRBJ2-7, with TRBD2 matching over 10 bases. The CDR3 consists of 13 residues. Trimming removed 10 bases from V and 4 bases from J; junction bases left unmatched: 7. The germline CDR1 and CDR2 sequences are ENHRY and SYGVKD. The CDR3, as DNA: TGTGCCACTTTACTAGCGGGATCTTACGAGCAGTACTTC. Its translation: CATLLAGSYEQYF.

This clone was recorded only once. The chain couples TRBV14 to TRBJ1-1; D is ambiguous. V was cut by 2 bases and J by 1 base, with 2 bases left in between. CDR3 size: 12 residues. Germline CDR1 is SGHDN and CDR2 is FVKESK. CDR3 in DNA: TGTGCCAGCAGCCAAACGAACACTGAAGCTTTCTTT. It encodes CASSQTNTEAFF.

The chain has TRBV2 and TRBJ2-7, with a possible D match to TRBD2 (6 bases). This CDR3 comprises 14 residues. Germline CDR1 SNHLY, CDR2 FYNNEI. V lost 6 bases to trimming and J lost 0 bases, with 12 bases between them. CDR3 sequence (DNA): TGTGCCAGCAGCGCTAGCGCCTACTCCTACGAGCAGTACTTC. It yields the protein CASSASAYSYEQYF. Looking up the rest from reference TRBV2 and TRBJ2-7 gives the full variable domain: EPEVTQTPSHQVTQMGQEVILRCVPISNHLYFYWYRQILGQKVEFLVSFYNNEISEKSEIFDDQFSVERPDGSNFTLKIRSTKLEDSAMYFCASSASAYSYEQYFGPGTRLTVT.

This chain uses TRBV9 with TRBJ1-6; TRBD1 matches at 7 bases. The junction had 7 bases not matched to a gene; V was cut back by 3 bases and J by 10 bases. CDR3 length equals 14 residues. The germline V gene encodes CDR1 SGDLS and CDR2 YYNGEE. The CDR3 DNA is TGTGCCAGCAGCGGGACAGGCGGATTGTCACCCCTCCACTTT. Its protein product is CASSGTGGLSPLHF. Drawing the rest from reference TRBV9 and TRBJ1-6, the complete variable domain is DSGVTQTPKHLITATGQRVTLRCSPRSGDLSVYWYQQSLDQGLQFLIQYYNGEERAKGNILERFSAQQFPDLHSELNLSSLELGDSALYFCASSGTGGLSPLHFGNGTRLTVT.

The gene calls are TRBV10-3 and TRBJ2-3; D may correspond to TRBD1 or TRBD2 (6 bases each). V lost 4 bases, J lost 0 bases, and 14 bases lay in between. Germline CDR1 is ENHRY and CDR2 is SYGVKD. There are 16 residues in the CDR3. The CDR3 spells CAISVGQGTSTDTQYF. CDR3 DNA sequence: TGTGCCATCAGTGTGGGGCAGGGGACTAGCACAGATACGCAGTATTTT.

The chain carries TRBV3-1 (or the pseudogene TRBV3-2) and TRBJ2-7; the D gene is possibly TRBD1 (5 bases). Germline-derived CDR1 and CDR2 are LGHDT and YNNKEL (reference sequence). The V end was cut by 1 base, the J end by 2 bases, with 12 bases between. This CDR3 region has 15 residues. CDR3 in amino acids: CASSQGLQGTYEQYF. The CDR3, as DNA: TGTGCCAGCAGCCAAGGTCTTCAGGGTACCTACGAGCAGTACTTC.

This chain joins TRBV27 and TRBJ1-5, with no clear D. The CDR3 has 16 residues. V gave up 3 bases and J gave up 4 bases, with 16 bases separating them. Germline values: CDR1 MNHEY, CDR2 SMNVEV (reference sequence). In DNA form, the CDR3 reads TGTGCCAGCAGTTTGGAGTTCCCAGGTAGTAATCAGCCCCAGCATTTT. Amino acid sequence: CASSLEFPGSNQPQHF.